These T cell receptor beta chains were read from a single sample in a study of shared clonotypes between healthy human individuals. Clones were sequenced by immunoSEQ multiplex PCR, and TCRdb holds only the in-frame ones, with some missing. The sample yields roughly 95,000 clones, less than 60% seen once. The sequenced material came from PBMCs. These receptor sequences come from a woman aged 40 to 49 in good health. Some clones in this sample may be carry-over from other donors' samples. Each CDR3 is given with its conserved first and last residue. The D gene is left open where the match is weak. Expanded clones get a size class; other rows say once, few or many, or leave the size out.

DNA: TGCAGCGTTGGGTCGGGCAATGAGCAGTTCTTC; CDR3: CSVGSGNEQFF; J: TRBJ2-1; V: TRBV29-1; D: -; size: -
DNA: TGTGCCAGCAGCCAACGAACAGGGTCAGGAAACACCATATATTTT; CDR3: CASSQRTGSGNTIYF; J: TRBJ1-3; V: TRBV7-2; D: -; size: -
DNA: TGTGCCAGCTCACCACCGTCCGGCACTGAAGCTTTCTTT; CDR3: CASSPPSGTEAFF; J: TRBJ1-1; V: TRBV18; D: -; size: -
DNA: TGTGCCAGCAGGGGACCGGCGAACACCGGGGAGCTGTTTTTT; CDR3: CASRGPANTGELFF; J: TRBJ2-2; V: TRBV28; D: -; size: many
DNA: TGTGCCAGCAGTGTAACCTGGACTAGCGGGAGTTACGAGCAGTACTTC; CDR3: CASSVTWTSGSYEQYF; J: TRBJ2-7; V: TRBV27; D: TRBD2; size: -
DNA: TGTGCCAGCAGCTTGACGGGGGACGAGCAGTACTTC; CDR3: CASSLTGDEQYF; J: TRBJ2-7; V: TRBV7-8; D: -; size: -
DNA: TGTGCCAGCAGTGAAAGGTGGGATCAGCCCCAGCATTTT; CDR3: CASSERWDQPQHF; J: TRBJ1-5; V: TRBV6-1; D: -; size: -
DNA: TGTGCCAGCAGCCAAGAGGCCAGGAGTTATGCTGAAGCTTTCTTT; CDR3: CASSQEARSYAEAFF; J: TRBJ1-1; V: TRBV4-2; D: -; size: few
DNA: TGTGCCTGGAGTGTCGGAGAGTATGGCTACACCTTC; CDR3: CAWSVGEYGYTF; J: TRBJ1-2; V: TRBV30; D: -; size: few
DNA: TGTGCCAGCAGTTTTTCCCCCGGCGCTGGAAACACCATATATTTT; CDR3: CASSFSPGAGNTIYF; J: TRBJ1-3; V: TRBV28; D: -; size: -
DNA: TGTGCCAGCTCACTTAGCGGGGGCTCCTACGAGCAGTACTTC; CDR3: CASSLSGGSYEQYF; J: TRBJ2-7; V: TRBV18; D: TRBD2; size: -
DNA: TGTGCCAGCAGGGTTGGTATCGAGACCCAGTACTTC; CDR3: CASRVGIETQYF; J: TRBJ2-5; V: TRBV9; D: -; size: -
DNA: TGCGCCAGCAGTGGGACAGGGGGACGTGGGACCCAGTACTTC; CDR3: CASSGTGGRGTQYF; J: TRBJ2-5; V: TRBV10-1; D: TRBD1; size: few
DNA: TGTGCCAGCAGCTTAGACAATCAGCCCCAGCATTTT; CDR3: CASSLDNQPQHF; J: TRBJ1-5; V: TRBV7-9; D: -; size: many
DNA: TGTGCCAGTAGAAGACAGGGGATGAACACTGAAGCTTTCTTT; CDR3: CASRRQGMNTEAFF; J: TRBJ1-1; V: TRBV19; D: TRBD1; size: -
DNA: TGTGCCTCCGCTAGCGGGGGCTCCTACGAGCAGTACTTC; CDR3: CASASGGSYEQYF; J: TRBJ2-7; V: TRBV30; D: TRBD2; size: -
DNA: TGTGCCAGCAGCACGCTCATACAGGCTAGCTATGGCTACACCTTC; CDR3: CASSTLIQASYGYTF; J: TRBJ1-2; V: TRBV6-5; D: -; size: -
DNA: TGTGCCAGCAGCTCTAGCGGGAGGCCCGGGGGGGAGCAGTACTTC; CDR3: CASSSSGRPGGEQYF; J: TRBJ2-7; V: TRBV7-2; D: TRBD2; size: -
DNA: TGTGCCAGCAGCCAAGAGCTAGCGGTTAACTCCTACGAGCAGTACTTC; CDR3: CASSQELAVNSYEQYF; J: TRBJ2-7; V: TRBV7-9; D: TRBD2; size: few
DNA: TGCGCCAGCTCACGACAGGGGGGTGACACTGAAGCTTTCTTT; CDR3: CASSRQGGDTEAFF; J: TRBJ1-1; V: TRBV4-1; D: TRBD1; size: many
DNA: TGTGCCAGCAGCACTAGTCGGGGCGGGGGCGGCAATCAGCCCCAGCATTTT; CDR3: CASSTSRGGGGNQPQHF; J: TRBJ1-5; V: TRBV28; D: -; size: -
DNA: TGTGCCAGCAGCTTCTGGCCTGGGACAGGGGCTGAAAAACTGTTTTTT; CDR3: CASSFWPGTGAEKLFF; J: TRBJ1-4; V: TRBV5-6; D: TRBD1; size: many
DNA: TGCAGCGCCCTGACAGGGGGCCTGAACGAGCAGTACTTC; CDR3: CSALTGGLNEQYF; J: TRBJ2-7; V: TRBV29-1; D: TRBD1; size: -
DNA: TGTGCTAGTGGTCGTTTGACCCCCTCGGAGGCAACTAATGAAAAACTGTTTTTT; CDR3: CASGRLTPSEATNEKLFF; J: TRBJ1-4; V: TRBV12-5; D: -; size: -